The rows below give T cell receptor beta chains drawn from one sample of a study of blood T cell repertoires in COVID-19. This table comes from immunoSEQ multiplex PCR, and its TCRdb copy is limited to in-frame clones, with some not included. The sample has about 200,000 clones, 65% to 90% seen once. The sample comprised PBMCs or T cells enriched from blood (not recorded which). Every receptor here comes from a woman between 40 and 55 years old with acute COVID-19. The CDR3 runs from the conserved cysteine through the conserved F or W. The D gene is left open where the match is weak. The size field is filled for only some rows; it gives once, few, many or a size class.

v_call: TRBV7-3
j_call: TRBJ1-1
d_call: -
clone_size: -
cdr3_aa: CASSQGALNTEAFF
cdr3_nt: TGTGCCAGCAGCCAAGGGGCCCTGAACACTGAAGCTTTCTTT

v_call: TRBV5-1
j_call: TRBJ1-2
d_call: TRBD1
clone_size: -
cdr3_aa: CASSVSRSTGDSYGYTF
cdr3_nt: TGCGCCAGCAGCGTATCGAGATCTACAGGGGACAGCTATGGCTACACCTTC

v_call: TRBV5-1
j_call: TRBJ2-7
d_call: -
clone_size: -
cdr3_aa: CASSHRGEGSYEQYF
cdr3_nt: TGCGCCAGCAGCCACCGGGGAGAGGGCTCCTACGAGCAGTACTTC

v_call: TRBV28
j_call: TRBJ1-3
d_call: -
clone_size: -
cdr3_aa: CASSSEYTIYF
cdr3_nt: TGTGCCAGCAGTTCTGAGTACACCATATATTTT

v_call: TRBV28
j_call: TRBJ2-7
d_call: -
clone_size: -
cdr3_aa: CASGSTVSSYEQYF
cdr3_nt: TGTGCCAGCGGATCGACTGTGAGCTCCTACGAGCAGTACTTC

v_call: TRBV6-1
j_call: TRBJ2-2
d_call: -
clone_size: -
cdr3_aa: CASSDGRRERGTGELFF
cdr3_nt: TGTGCCAGCAGTGATGGACGTCGGGAGCGAGGAACCGGGGAGCTGTTTTTT

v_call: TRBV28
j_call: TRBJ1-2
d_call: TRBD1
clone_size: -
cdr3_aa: CASSLEAGGGGYTF
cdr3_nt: TGTGCCAGCAGTTTAGAGGCAGGGGGCGGTGGCTACACCTTC

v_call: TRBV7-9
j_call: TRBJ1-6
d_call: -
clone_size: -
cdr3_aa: CASRPPGLPSSYNSPLHF
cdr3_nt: TGTGCCAGCAGACCCCCGGGACTGCCGAGCTCCTATAATTCACCCCTCCACTTT

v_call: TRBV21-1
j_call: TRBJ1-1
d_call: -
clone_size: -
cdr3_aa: CASSIDRVVFF
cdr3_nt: TGTGCCAGCAGCATCGACAGGGTGGTTTTCTTT

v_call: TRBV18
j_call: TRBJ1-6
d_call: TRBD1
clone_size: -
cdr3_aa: CASSPGTGANSPLHF
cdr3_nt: TGTGCCAGCTCCCCAGGGACAGGAGCTAATTCACCCCTCCACTTT

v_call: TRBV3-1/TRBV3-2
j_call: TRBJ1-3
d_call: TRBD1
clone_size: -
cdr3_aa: CASSPTGAGNTIYF
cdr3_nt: TGTGCCAGCAGCCCGACAGGGGCTGGAAACACCATATATTTT

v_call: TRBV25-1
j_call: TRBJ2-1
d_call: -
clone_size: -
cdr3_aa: CASSDAKRSYNEQFF
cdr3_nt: TGTGCCAGCAGTGACGCGAAACGCTCCTACAATGAGCAGTTCTTC

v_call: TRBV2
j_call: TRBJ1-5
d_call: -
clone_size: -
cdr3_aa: CASSETGHSNQPQHF
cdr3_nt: TGTGCCAGCAGTGAGACAGGTCATAGCAATCAGCCCCAGCATTTT

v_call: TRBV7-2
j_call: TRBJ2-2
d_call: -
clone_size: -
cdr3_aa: CASSFGGRPGTGELFF
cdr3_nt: TGTGCCAGCAGCTTCGGGGGGCGGCCGGGGACCGGGGAGCTGTTTTTT

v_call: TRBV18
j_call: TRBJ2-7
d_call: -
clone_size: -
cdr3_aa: CASSPPGLGSYEQYF
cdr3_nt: TGTGCCAGCTCACCACCGGGACTGGGGTCCTACGAGCAGTACTTC

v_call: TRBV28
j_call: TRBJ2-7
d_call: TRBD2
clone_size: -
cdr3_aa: CASSSWTSGSSEQYF
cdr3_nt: TGTGCCAGCAGTTCTTGGACTAGCGGGAGCTCCGAGCAGTACTTC

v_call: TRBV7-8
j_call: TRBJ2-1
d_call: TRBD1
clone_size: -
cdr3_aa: CASSSRDRAAGGQFF
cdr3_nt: TGTGCCAGCAGCTCCCGGGACAGGGCGGCGGGCGGGCAGTTCTTC

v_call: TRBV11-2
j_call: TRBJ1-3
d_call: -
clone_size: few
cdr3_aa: CASSNGVYSGNTIYF
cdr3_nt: TGTGCCAGCAGCAACGGGGTTTACTCTGGAAACACCATATATTTT

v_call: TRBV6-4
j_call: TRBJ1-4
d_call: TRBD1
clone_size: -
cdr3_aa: CASSAPTGRSNEKLFF
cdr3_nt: TGTGCCAGCAGCGCCCCGACAGGGAGGTCTAATGAAAAACTGTTTTTT

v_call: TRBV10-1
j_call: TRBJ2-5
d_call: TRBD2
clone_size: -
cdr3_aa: CARGTSGGSSPQETQYF
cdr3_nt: TGCGCCAGGGGGACCTCTGGCGGGAGCTCGCCCCAAGAGACCCAGTACTTC

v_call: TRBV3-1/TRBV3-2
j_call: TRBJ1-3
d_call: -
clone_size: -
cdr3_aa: CASSQGESGNTIYF
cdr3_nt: TGTGCCAGCAGCCAAGGCGAGTCCGGAAACACCATATATTTT

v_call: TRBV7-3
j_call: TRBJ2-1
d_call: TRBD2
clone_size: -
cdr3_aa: CASSLSGRAYNEQFF
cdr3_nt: TGTGCCAGCAGCTTAAGCGGGAGAGCCTACAATGAGCAGTTCTTC

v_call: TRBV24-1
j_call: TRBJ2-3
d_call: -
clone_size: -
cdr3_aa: CATSDTGTPYRTDTQYF
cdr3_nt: TGTGCCACCAGTGACACCGGGACACCTTATAGAACAGATACGCAGTATTTT

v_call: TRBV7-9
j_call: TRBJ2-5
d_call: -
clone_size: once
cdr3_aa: CASSPGLTQETQYF
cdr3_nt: TGTGCCAGCAGCCCTGGACTAACACAAGAGACCCAGTACTTC

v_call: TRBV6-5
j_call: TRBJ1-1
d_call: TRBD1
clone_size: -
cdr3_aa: CASSLRQGGEAFF
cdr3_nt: TGTGCCAGCAGTCTTCGACAGGGCGGTGAAGCTTTCTTT

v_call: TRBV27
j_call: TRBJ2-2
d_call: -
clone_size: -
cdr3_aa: CASSAAGAANTGELFF
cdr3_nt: TGTGCCAGCAGTGCCGCCGGAGCGGCTAACACCGGGGAGCTGTTTTTT

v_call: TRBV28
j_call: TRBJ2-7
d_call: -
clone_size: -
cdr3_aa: CASSFRSEQYF
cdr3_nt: TGTGCCAGCAGTTTTCGTAGCGAGCAGTACTTC

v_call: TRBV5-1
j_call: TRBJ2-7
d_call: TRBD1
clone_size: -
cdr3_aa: CASSLARGQVSYEQYF
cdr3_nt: TGCGCCAGCAGCTTGGCCAGGGGACAGGTCTCCTACGAGCAGTACTTC

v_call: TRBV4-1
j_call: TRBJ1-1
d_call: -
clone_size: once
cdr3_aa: CASSQSARGNTEAFF
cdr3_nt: TGCGCCAGCAGCCAATCAGCCCGGGGGAACACTGAAGCTTTCTTT

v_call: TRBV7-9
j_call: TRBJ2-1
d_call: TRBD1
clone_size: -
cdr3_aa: CASSPGTGDNEQFF
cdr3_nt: TGTGCCAGCAGCCCCGGGACAGGGGACAATGAGCAGTTCTTC

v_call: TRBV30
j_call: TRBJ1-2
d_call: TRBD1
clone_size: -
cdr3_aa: CAWIKGDSLNRYGYTF
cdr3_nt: TGTGCCTGGATTAAGGGGGACAGCCTCAACCGCTATGGCTACACCTTC

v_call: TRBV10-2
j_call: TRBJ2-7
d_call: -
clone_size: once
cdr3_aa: CASGNRAYEQYF
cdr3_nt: TGCGCCAGCGGAAACAGGGCTTACGAGCAGTACTTC

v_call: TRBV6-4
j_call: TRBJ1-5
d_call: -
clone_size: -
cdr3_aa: CASSAPRGGDSNQPQHF
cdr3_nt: TGTGCCAGCAGTGCCCCCAGGGGTGGAGATAGCAATCAGCCCCAGCATTTT

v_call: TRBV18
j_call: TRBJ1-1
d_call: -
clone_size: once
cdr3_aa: CASSLRGITVSPDMNTEAFF
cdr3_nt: TGTGCCAGCTCACTACGGGGAATTACAGTTTCGCCCGACATGAACACTGAAGCTTTCTTT

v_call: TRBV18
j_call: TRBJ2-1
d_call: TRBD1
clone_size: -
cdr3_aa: CASSPPPGTGMYEQFF
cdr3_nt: TGTGCCAGCTCACCTCCTCCCGGGACAGGGATGTATGAGCAGTTCTTC

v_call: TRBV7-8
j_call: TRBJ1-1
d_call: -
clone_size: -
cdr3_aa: CASSVQGVTEAFF
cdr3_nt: TGTGCCAGCAGCGTACAGGGTGTCACTGAAGCTTTCTTT

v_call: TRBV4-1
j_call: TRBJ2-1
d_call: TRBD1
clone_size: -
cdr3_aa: CASSIPGTGSNEQFF
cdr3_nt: TGCGCCAGCAGCATTCCCGGGACAGGAAGCAATGAGCAGTTCTTC

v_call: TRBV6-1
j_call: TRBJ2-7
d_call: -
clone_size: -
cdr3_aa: CASSESGGTVDYRSLEQYF
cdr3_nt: TGTGCCAGCAGTGAATCTGGGGGGACCGTGGACTACCGTTCTCTCGAGCAGTACTTC

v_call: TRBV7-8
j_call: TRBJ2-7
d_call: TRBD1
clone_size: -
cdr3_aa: CASSRDRGGEQYF
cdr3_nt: TGTGCCAGCTCCCGGGACAGGGGGGGCGAGCAGTACTTC

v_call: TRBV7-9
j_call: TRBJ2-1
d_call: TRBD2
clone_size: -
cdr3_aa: CASSTRLAGNNEQFF
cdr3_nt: TGTGCCAGCTCCACCCGGCTAGCGGGAAACAATGAGCAGTTCTTC

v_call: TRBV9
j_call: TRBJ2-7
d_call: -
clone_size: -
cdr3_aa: CASSVSSGAYEQYF
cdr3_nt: TGTGCCAGCAGCGTATCAAGCGGAGCCTACGAGCAGTACTTC